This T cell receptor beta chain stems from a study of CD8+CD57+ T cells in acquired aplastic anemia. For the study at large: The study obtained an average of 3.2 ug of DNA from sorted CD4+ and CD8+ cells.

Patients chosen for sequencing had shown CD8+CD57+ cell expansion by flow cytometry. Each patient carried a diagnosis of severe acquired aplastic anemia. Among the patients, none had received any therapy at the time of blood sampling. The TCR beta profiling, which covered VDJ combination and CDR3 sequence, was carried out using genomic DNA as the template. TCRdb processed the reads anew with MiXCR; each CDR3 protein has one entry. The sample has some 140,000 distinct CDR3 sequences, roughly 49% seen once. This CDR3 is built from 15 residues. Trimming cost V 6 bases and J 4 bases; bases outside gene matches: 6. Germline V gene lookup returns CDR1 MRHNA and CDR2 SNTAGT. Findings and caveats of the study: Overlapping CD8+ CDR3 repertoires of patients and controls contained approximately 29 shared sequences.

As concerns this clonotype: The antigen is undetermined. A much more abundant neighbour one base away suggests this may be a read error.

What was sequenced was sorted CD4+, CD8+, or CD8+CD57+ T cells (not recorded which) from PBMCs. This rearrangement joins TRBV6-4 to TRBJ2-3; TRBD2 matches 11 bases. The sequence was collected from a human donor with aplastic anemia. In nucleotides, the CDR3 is TGTGCCAGCAGCCCCGTGACTAGCGGGGCAGATACGCAGTATTTT. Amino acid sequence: CASSPVTSGADTQYF.